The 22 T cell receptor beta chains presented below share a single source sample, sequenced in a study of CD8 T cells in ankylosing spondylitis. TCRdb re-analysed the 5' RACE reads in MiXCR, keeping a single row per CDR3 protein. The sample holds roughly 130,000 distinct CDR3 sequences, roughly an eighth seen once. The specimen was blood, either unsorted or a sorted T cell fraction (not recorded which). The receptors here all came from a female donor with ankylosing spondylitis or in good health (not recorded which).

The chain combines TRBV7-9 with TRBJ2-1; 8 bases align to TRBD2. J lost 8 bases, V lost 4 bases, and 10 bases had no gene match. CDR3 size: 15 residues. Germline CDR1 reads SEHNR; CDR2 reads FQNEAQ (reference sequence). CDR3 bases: TGTGCCAGCAGCTCAGGCCGACTAGCGATCGATGAGCAGTTCTTC. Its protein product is CASSSGRLAIDEQFF.

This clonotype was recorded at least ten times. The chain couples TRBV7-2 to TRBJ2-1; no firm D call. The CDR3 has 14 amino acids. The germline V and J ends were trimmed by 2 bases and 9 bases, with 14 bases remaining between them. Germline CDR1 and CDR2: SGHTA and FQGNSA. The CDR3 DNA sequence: TGTGCCAGCAGCTTACTGCTAACGAATGGTGAGCAGTTCTTC. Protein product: CASSLLLTNGEQFF.

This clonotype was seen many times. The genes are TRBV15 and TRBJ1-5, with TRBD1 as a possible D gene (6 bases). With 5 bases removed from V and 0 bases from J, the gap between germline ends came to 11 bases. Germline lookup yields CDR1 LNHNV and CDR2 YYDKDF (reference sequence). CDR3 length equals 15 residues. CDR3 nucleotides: TGTGCCACCAGCCCCCAGGACAGTAGCAATCAGCCCCAGCATTTT. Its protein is CATSPQDSSNQPQHF. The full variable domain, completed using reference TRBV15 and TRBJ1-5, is DAMVIQNPRYQVTQFGKPVTLSCSQTLNHNVMYWYQQKSSQAPKLLFHYYDKDFNNEADTPDNFQSRRPNTSFCFLDIRSPGLGDTAMYLCATSPQDSSNQPQHFGDGTRLSIL.

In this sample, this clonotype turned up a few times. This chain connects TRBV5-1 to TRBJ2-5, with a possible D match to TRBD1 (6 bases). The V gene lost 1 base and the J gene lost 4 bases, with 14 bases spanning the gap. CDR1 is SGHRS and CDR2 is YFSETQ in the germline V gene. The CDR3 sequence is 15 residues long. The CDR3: CASSLLQGRRETQYF. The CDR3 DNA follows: TGCGCCAGCAGCTTGTTACAGGGTAGGAGAGAGACCCAGTACTTC.

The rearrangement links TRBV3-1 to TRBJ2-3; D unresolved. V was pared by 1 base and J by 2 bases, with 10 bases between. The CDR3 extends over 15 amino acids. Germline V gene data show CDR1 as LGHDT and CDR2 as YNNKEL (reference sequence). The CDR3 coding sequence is TGTGCCAGCAGCCAAGGTCAGGCAACCACAGATACGCAGTATTTT. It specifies CASSQGQATTDTQYF.

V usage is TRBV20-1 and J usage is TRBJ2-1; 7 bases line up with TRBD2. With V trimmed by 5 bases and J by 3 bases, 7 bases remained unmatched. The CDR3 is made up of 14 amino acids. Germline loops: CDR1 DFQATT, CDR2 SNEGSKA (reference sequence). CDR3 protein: CSAGGLADYNEQFF. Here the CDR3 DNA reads TGCAGTGCTGGAGGGCTAGCGGACTACAATGAGCAGTTCTTC.

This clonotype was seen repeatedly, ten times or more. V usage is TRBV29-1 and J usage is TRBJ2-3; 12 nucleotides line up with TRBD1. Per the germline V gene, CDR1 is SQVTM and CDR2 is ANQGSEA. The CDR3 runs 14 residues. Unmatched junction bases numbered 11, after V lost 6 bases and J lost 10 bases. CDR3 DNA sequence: TGCAGCGTCTCCGGGACAGGGGGCGCCGTGGCGCAGTATTTT. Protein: CSVSGTGGAVAQYF.

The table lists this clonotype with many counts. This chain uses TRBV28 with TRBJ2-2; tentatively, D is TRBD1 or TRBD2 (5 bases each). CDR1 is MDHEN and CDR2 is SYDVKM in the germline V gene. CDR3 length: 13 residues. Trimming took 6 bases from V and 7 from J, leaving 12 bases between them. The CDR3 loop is CASRLGRVGELFF. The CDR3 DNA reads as TGTGCCAGCAGATTGGGGCGGGTCGGGGAGCTGTTTTTT.

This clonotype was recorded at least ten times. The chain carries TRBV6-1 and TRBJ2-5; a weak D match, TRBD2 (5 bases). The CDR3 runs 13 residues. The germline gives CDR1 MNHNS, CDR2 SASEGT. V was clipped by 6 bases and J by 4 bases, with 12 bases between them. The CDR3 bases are TGTGCCAGCAGCAGGACTGATTTAGAGACCCAGTACTTC. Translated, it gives CASSRTDLETQYF.

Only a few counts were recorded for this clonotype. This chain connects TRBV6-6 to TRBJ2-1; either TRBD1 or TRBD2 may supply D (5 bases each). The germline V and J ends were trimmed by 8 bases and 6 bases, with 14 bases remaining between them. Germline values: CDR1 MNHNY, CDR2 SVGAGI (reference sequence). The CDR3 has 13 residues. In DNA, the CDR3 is TGTGCCAGCTGTGGGACGCAGGGCAATGAGCAGTTCTTC. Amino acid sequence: CASCGTQGNEQFF.

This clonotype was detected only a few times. The CDR3 DNA is TGTGCCAGCAGCTACCAGGGTTCTGAGACCCAGTACTTC. It is translated as CASSYQGSETQYF. This chain connects TRBV5-5 to TRBJ2-5; maybe TRBD1 (5 bases). V was cut by 3 bases and J by 5 bases, with 11 bases left in between. This CDR3 region has 13 residues. Germline V gene lookup returns CDR1 SGHKS and CDR2 YYEKEE (reference sequence).

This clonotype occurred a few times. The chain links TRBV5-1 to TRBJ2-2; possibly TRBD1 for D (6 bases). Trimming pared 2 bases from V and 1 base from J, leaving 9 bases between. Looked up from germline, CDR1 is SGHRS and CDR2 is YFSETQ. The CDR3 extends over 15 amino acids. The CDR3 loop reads CASSFRDKNTGELFF. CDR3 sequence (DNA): TGCGCCAGCAGCTTCCGGGACAAGAACACCGGGGAGCTGTTTTTT.

CDR3 region: CASSFTPSRRTSGSRYNEQFF. CDR3 DNA: TGTGCCAGCAGCTTTACCCCTTCACGCCGGACTAGCGGGAGTCGCTACAATGAGCAGTTCTTC. V gene TRBV7-6 combines with J gene TRBJ2-1; 13 bases are a match to TRBD2. This CDR3 is 21 amino acids long. Germline CDR1 and CDR2: SGHVS and FNYEAQ. J was trimmed by 3 bases and V by 3 bases; bases with no gene match: 17.

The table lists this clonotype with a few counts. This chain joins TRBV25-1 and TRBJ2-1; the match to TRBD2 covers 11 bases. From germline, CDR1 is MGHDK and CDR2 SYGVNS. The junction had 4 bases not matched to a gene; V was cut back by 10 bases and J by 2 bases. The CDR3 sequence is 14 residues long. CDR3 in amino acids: CATSSGRTYNEQFF. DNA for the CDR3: TGTGCCACATCTAGCGGGAGGACCTACAATGAGCAGTTCTTC.

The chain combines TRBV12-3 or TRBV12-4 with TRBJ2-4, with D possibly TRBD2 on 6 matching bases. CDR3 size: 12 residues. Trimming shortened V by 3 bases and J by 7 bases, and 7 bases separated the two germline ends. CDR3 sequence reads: CASSFSGNIQYF. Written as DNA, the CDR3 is TGTGCCAGCAGTTTCAGCGGGAACATTCAGTACTTC.

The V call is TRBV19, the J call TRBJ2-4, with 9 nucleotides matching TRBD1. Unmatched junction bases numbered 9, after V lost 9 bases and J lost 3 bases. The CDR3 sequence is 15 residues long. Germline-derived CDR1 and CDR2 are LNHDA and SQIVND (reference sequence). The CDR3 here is CASQTGGDGKNIQYF. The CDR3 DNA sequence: TGTGCCAGCCAGACAGGGGGGGACGGCAAAAACATTCAGTACTTC.

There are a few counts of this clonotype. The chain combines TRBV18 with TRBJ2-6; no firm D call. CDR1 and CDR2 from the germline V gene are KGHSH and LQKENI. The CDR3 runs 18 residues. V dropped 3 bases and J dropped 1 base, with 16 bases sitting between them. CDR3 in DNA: TGTGCCAGCTCACCCTTGGGTCTCGCTCCTTCTGGGGCCAACGTCCTGACTTTC. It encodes CASSPLGLAPSGANVLTF.

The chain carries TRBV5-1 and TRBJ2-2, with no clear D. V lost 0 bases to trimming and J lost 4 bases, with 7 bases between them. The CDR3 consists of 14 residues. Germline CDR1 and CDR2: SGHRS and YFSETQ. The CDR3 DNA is TGCGCCAGCAGCTTGGCATCGGGCACCGGGGAGCTGTTTTTT. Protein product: CASSLASGTGELFF.

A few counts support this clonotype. The CDR3 DNA is TGTGCCAGCAGTTTAGGGACAGGTCGCTACAATGAGCAGTTCTTC. Protein: CASSLGTGRYNEQFF. The rearrangement links TRBV27 to TRBJ2-1; TRBD1 agrees at 8 bases. Looked up from germline, CDR1 is MNHEY and CDR2 is SMNVEV (reference sequence). The CDR3 length is 15 residues. The V and J ends lost 2 bases and 3 bases, in that order; junction bases with no gene match: 3.

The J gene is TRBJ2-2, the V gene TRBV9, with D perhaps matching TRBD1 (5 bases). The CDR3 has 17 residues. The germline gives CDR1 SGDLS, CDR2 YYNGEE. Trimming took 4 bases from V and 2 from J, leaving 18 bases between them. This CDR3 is CASSPPLEDTNTGELFF. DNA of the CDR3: TGTGCCAGCAGCCCGCCCCTTGAGGACACAAACACCGGGGAGCTGTTTTTT.

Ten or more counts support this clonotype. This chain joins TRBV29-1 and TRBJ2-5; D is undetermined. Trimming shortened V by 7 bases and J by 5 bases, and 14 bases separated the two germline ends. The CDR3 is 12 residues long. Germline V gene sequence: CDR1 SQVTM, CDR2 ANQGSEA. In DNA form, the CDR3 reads TGCAGCGCCATGGGCCCCGGGGAGACCCAGTACTTC. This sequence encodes CSAMGPGETQYF.

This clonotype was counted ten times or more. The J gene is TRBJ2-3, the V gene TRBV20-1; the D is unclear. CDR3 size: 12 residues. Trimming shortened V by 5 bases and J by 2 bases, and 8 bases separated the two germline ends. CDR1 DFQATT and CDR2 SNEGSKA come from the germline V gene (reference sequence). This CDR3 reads CSAGPPTDTQYF. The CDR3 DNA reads TGCAGTGCTGGCCCCCCCACAGATACGCAGTATTTT.